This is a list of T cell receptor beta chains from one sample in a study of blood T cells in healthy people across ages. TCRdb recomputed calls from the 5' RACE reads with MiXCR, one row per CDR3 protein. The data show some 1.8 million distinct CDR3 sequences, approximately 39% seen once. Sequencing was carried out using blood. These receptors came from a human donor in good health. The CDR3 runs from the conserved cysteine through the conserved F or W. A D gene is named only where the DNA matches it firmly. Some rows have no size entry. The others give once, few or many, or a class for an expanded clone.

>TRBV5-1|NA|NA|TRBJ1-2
TGCGCCAGCAGCTTGGGAGTTGTAGGCTACACCTTC
CASSLGVVGYTF
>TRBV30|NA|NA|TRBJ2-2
TGTGCCTGGAGTGAGGGTCCTGTAACCGGGGAGCTGTTTTTT
CAWSEGPVTGELFF
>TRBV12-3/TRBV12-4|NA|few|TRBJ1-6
TGTGCCAGCAGTTTACTGGACAGCTATAATTCACCCCTCCACTTT
CASSLLDSYNSPLHF
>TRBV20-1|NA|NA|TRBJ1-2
TGCAGTGCTAGAGATGGGGCAGCCGACTATGGCTACACCTTC
CSARDGAADYGYTF
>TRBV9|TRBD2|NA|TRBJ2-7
TGTGCCAGCAGCGGGGGACTAGCGGAATACGAGCAGTACTTC
CASSGGLAEYEQYF
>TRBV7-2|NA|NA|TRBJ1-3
TGTGCCAGCAGCTATCTCACCGGGACGGGGGGAGGAAACCCCATATATTTT
CASSYLTGTGGGNPIYF
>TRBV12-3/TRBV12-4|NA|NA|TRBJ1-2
TGTGCCAGCAGCCCTTCGGACAGACCTTATGGCCACACCTTC
CASSPSDRPYGHTF
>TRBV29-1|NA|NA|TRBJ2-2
TGCAGCGTTTCCCCGACTCCGGCCACCGGGGAGCTGTTTTTT
CSVSPTPATGELFF
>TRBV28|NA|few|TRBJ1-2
TGTGCCAGCAGTAACCTCTATGGCTACACCTTC
CASSNLYGYTF
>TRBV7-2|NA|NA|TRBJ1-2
TGTGCCAGCAGCTTAGTACGGGGGCGCGATGGCTACACCTTC
CASSLVRGRDGYTF
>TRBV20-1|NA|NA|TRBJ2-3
TGCAGTGCTCCTTGGGGCGGGAGCACAGATACGCAGTATTTT
CSAPWGGSTDTQYF
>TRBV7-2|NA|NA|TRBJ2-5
TGTGCCAGCAGCCCTTCCTGGGGGGATATAGAGACCCAGTACTTC
CASSPSWGDIETQYF
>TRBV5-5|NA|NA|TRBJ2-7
TGTGCCAGCAGCTTAGGCGGTTCCGGATTCGAGCAGTACTTC
CASSLGGSGFEQYF
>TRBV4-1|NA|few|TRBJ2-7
TGCGCCAGCAGCCAAGAAAAAGGAAGTAGAGAGGGCGAGCAGTACTTC
CASSQEKGSREGEQYF
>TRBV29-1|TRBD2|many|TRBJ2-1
TGCAGCGTTGAAGCTAGCGGGGCAGGTGAGCAGTTCTTC
CSVEASGAGEQFF
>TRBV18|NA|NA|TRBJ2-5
TGTGCCAACTCACTGGACCTGGGGGAGACCCAGTACTTC
CANSLDLGETQYF
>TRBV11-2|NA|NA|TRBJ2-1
TGTGCCAGCAGCTTACGACCGGGGGCCGTGACCTCTTTCAATGAGCAGTTCTTC
CASSLRPGAVTSFNEQFF
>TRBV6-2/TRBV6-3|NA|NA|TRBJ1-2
TGTGCCAGCACTTTCAGGGGTACCGCCCAATATGGCTACACCTTC
CASTFRGTAQYGYTF
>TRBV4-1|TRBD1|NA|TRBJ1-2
TGCGCCAGCAGCCCGACAGGGGTCATGGGGGGCTACACCTTC
CASSPTGVMGGYTF
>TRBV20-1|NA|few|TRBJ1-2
TGCAGTGCTTGGGGGGGGGCGATTTCTAACTATGGCTACACCTTC
CSAWGGAISNYGYTF
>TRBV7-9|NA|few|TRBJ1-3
TGTGCCAGCAGCTTTGGGGCAGCCTCTGGAAACACCATATATTTT
CASSFGAASGNTIYF
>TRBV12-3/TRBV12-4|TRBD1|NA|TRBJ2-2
TGTGCCAGCACCCCGACAGGGGCGCCCGGGGAGCTGTTTTTT
CASTPTGAPGELFF
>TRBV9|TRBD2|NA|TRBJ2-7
TGTGCCAGCAGCCCTTGGGCTAGCGGGGGGTACGAGCAGTACTTC
CASSPWASGGYEQYF
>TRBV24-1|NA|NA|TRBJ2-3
TGTGCCACCAGTAAGGGGACAGATACGCAGTATTTT
CATSKGTDTQYF
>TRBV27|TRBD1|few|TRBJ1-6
TGTGCCAGCAGTTTAACTCGGGGAACGGGTGTTTCAGGGGGTAATTCACCCCTCCACTTT
CASSLTRGTGVSGGNSPLHF
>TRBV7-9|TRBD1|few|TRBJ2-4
TGTGCCAGCAGCCCCTACGGGGTGGACAGGGTTTGGAACATTCAGTACTTC
CASSPYGVDRVWNIQYF
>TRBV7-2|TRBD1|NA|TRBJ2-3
TGTGCCAGCAGCCCTGACAGGGTAGCAGATACGCAGTATTTT
CASSPDRVADTQYF
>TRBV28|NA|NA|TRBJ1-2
TGTGCCACAACGACAGATCTCGGGGGCTACACCTTC
CATTTDLGGYTF
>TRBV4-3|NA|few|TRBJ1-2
TGCGCCAGCAGCCAAGATCGCGGGGACTCGAATGGCTACACCTTC
CASSQDRGDSNGYTF
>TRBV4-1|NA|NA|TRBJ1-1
TGCGCCAGCAGCCCCCCCCGAAGCACTGAAGCTTTCTTT
CASSPPRSTEAFF
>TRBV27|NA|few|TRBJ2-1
TGTGCCAGCAGTTTATGGTGGGTTAGCGGAACCTCCTACAATGAGCAGTTCTTC
CASSLWWVSGTSYNEQFF
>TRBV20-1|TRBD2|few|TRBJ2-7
TGCAGTGCGCGGACTAGCGGACCCTACGAGCAGTACTTC
CSARTSGPYEQYF
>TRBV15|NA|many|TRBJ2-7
TGTGCCACCAGCAGAGAGAAAGGTCAGTCCTACGAGCAGTACTTC
CATSREKGQSYEQYF
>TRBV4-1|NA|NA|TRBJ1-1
TGCGCCAGCAGCCAAGAGTGGGGACAGAACACTGAAGCTTTCTTT
CASSQEWGQNTEAFF
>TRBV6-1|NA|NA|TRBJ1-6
TGTGCCAGCAGTGAAATGGAGGGCATGGATTCACCCCTCCACTTT
CASSEMEGMDSPLHF
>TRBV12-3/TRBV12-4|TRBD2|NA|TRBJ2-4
TGTGCCAGCAGTTTTTTAGCGGGGGGGCGCGGACACATTCAGTACTTC
CASSFLAGGRGHIQYF
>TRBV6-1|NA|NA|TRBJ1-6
TGTGCCAGCAGTGATTTGGTTAGGGGCTATTCACCCCTCCACTTT
CASSDLVRGYSPLHF
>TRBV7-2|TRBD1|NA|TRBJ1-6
TGTGCCAGCAGTTCCAGGGACAGCAGAAATTCACCCCTCCACTTT
CASSSRDSRNSPLHF
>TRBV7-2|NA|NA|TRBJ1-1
TGTGCCAGCAGCTTGGTCCCACCGGACACTGAAGCTTTCTTT
CASSLVPPDTEAFF
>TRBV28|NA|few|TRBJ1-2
TGTGCCGGGGGCAGGAGATATAACTATGGCTACACCTTC
CAGGRRYNYGYTF
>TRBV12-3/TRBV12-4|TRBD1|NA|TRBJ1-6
TGTACCAGCAGTTTAGAGGAGTTGGGGGCAGGGGGAAATTCACCCCTCCACTTT
CTSSLEELGAGGNSPLHF
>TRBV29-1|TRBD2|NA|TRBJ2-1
TGCAGCGTTGGCTCGACTAGCGGGGGGGCCCGCAATGAGCAGTTCTTC
CSVGSTSGGARNEQFF
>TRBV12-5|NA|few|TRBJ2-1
TGTGCTAGTGGTTTGGCCCCGGATGAGCAGTTCTTC
CASGLAPDEQFF
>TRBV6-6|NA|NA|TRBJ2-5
TGTGCCAGCAGTGGGGGGGCCAGAGAGACCCAGTACTTC
CASSGGARETQYF
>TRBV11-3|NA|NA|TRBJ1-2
TGTGCCAGCAGCGGGTCTCGGGGATATGGCTACACCTTC
CASSGSRGYGYTF
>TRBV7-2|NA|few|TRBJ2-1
TGTGCCAGCAACCACGAAGGGGGGCTGGAGTACAATGAGCAGTTCTTC
CASNHEGGLEYNEQFF
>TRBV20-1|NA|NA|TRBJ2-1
TGCAGTGCTAGAGGGAGACAGCTCTACAGTGAGCAGTTCTTC
CSARGRQLYSEQFF
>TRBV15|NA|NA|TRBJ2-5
TGTGCCACCAGCAGGTTCAGGGAGACCCAGTACTTC
CATSRFRETQYF
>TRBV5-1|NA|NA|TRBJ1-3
TGCGCCAGCAGCTGGGGGACCGTTGGAAACACCATATATTTT
CASSWGTVGNTIYF
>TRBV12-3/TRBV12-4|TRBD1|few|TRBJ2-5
TGTGCCAGCAGCTCCCCCCACAGGGGGCAAGAGGCCCAGTACTTC
CASSSPHRGQEAQYF